These 28 T cell receptor beta chains share one sample of origin, sequenced in a study of cytomegalovirus exposure and HLA in healthy donors. Use of 60 Vbeta and 13 Jbeta primers characterized the PCR. TCRdb's copy holds only in-frame clones and misses some; the assay was immunoSEQ multiplex PCR. The table records about 110,000 clones, roughly 80% of them present only once. The sample consisted of PBMCs. The receptor set was obtained from a woman in her forties or fifties in good health and CMV-seropositive.

The V gene is TRBV5-4, the J gene TRBJ1-2; TRBD1 matches at 9 bases. After removal of 4 bases from V and 5 bases from J, the junction contained 6 bases not matched to a gene. There are 14 residues in the CDR3. Germline V gene sequence: CDR1 SGHNT, CDR2 YYREEE (reference sequence). Written as DNA, the CDR3 is TGTGCCAGCAGCGCCCGGACAGGGGATTATGGCTACACCTTC. Translated, it gives CASSARTGDYGYTF.

V and J are TRBV11-2 and TRBJ2-7, with D possibly TRBD2 on 6 matching bases. The germline CDR1 and CDR2 sequences are SGHAT and FQNNGV. The CDR3 runs 14 residues. The V end was cut by 5 bases, the J end by 0 bases, with 11 bases between. The DNA of the CDR3 is TGTGCCAGCAGCCCGGGACTCAGCTCCTACGAGCAGTACTTC. It encodes CASSPGLSSYEQYF.

This clone turned up a few times. The chain has TRBV19 and TRBJ1-5; D is uncertain. V was pared by 7 bases and J by 3 bases, with 7 bases between. The CDR3 spans 12 residues. Germline CDR1 LNHDA, CDR2 SQIVND (reference sequence). As DNA, the CDR3 is TGTGCCAGTAATTCCTACAATCAGCCCCAGCATTTT. Its translation is CASNSYNQPQHF.

This clone was counted once. The J gene is TRBJ1-3, the V gene TRBV7-2; tentatively, D is TRBD1 (6 bases). Germline loops: CDR1 SGHTA, CDR2 FQGNSA. This CDR3 region has 15 residues. Between the trimmed V and J ends, which lost 3 bases and 0 bases, there was a span of 9 bases. The CDR3 region is CASSFGTHSGNTIYF. The CDR3 DNA reads as TGTGCCAGCAGCTTTGGGACACACTCTGGAAACACCATATATTTT.

The chain employs TRBV7-8 and TRBJ2-3; TRBD2 agrees at 7 bases. V lost 5 bases and J lost 10; bases outside the gene matches: 6. Germline loops: CDR1 SGHVS, CDR2 FQNEAQ. There are 12 residues in the CDR3. CDR3 residues: CASSGPGRPQYF. CDR3 nucleotides: TGTGCCAGCAGCGGGCCCGGGAGGCCGCAGTATTTT.

V gene TRBV23-1 combines with J gene TRBJ2-7; TRBD1 matches 9 bases. TRBV23-1 counts as an open reading frame of uncertain function. This CDR3 comprises 13 residues. The ends lost 6 bases at V and 3 bases at J; junction bases unmatched: 3. The CDR3 DNA reads as TGCGCCAGCAGGAGACAGGGGGTCTACGAGCAGTACTTC. This translates into CASRRQGVYEQYF.

This sequence joins TRBV7-6 and TRBJ1-3, with a possible D match to TRBD1 (6 bases). CDR1 is SGHVS and CDR2 is FNYEAQ in the germline V gene. The CDR3 has 14 amino acids. Trimming took 2 bases from V and 2 from J, leaving 7 bases between them. Here the CDR3 DNA reads TGTGCCAGCAGCTTAAAGGGGGCTGGAAACACCATATATTTT. This encodes CASSLKGAGNTIYF.

V usage is TRBV7-3 and J usage is TRBJ1-6; 7 nucleotides agree with TRBD1. Trimming cost V 5 bases and J 5 bases; bases outside gene matches: 6. This CDR3 has 15 residues. Per the germline V gene, CDR1 is SGHTA and CDR2 is FQGTGA. This CDR3 is CASSATGTDNSPLHF. As DNA, the CDR3 is TGTGCCAGCAGCGCCACCGGGACAGATAATTCACCCCTCCACTTT.

This chain connects TRBV29-1 to TRBJ2-5; the D gene is possibly TRBD1 (6 bases). Near its end, the DNA agrees better with TRBJ2-7, so the J call may be wrong. CDR1 and CDR2 from the germline V gene are SQVTM and ANQGSEA. The length of the CDR3 is 15 residues. The CDR3 coding sequence is TGCAGCGTTGGGCTGGGGGACACCCAGAACTACGAGCAGTACTTC. Its protein product is CSVGLGDTQNYEQYF.

The J gene is TRBJ2-4, the V gene TRBV11-2, with D perhaps matching TRBD2 (5 bases). The germline V gene has CDR1 SGHAT and CDR2 FQNNGV. CDR3 length: 12 amino acids. Trimming stripped 6 bases from V and 12 bases from J, with 15 bases between. CDR3: CASRNRGSSQYF. The CDR3 DNA follows: TGTGCCAGCAGAAATCGAGGGAGCAGTCAGTACTTC.

The gene calls are TRBV19 and TRBJ2-7, with D possibly TRBD2 on 5 matching bases. The CDR3 has 15 residues. CDR1 and CDR2 (germline): LNHDA, SQIVND (reference sequence). Trimming took 0 bases from V and 2 from J, leaving 11 bases between them. CDR3 nucleotide sequence: TGTGCCAGTAGTATAGATCCTAGCCACCCCTACGAGCAGTACTTC. Translated: CASSIDPSHPYEQYF.

The chain joins TRBV4-3 to TRBJ2-5; D gene unclear. Between the trimmed V and J ends, which lost 0 bases and 2 bases, there was a span of 10 bases. From germline, CDR1 is LGHNA and CDR2 YSLEER. This CDR3 contains 15 residues. CDR3 loop: CASSQDPFRQETQYF. The CDR3 DNA reads as TGCGCCAGCAGCCAAGATCCGTTCAGGCAAGAGACCCAGTACTTC.

The gene calls are TRBV7-3 and TRBJ1-3; D gene unclear. The V end lost 2 bases, the J end lost 3 bases, and 8 bases lay between the germline ends. Per the germline V gene, CDR1 is SGHTA and CDR2 is FQGTGA. CDR3 length: 14 amino acids. Here the CDR3 reads CASSLSGGGNTIYF. CDR3 coding DNA: TGTGCCAGCAGCTTATCCGGTGGTGGAAACACCATATATTTT.

The V gene is TRBV6-5, the J gene TRBJ2-1; maybe TRBD2 (6 bases). The CDR3 runs 15 residues. V was shortened by 6 bases and J by 6 bases, with 18 bases between the two germline ends. Germline assignment: CDR1 MNHEY and CDR2 SVGAGI. The CDR3 region has the DNA TGTGCCAGCAGAGAGACTAGTGGTTCGGCCAATGAGCAGTTCTTC. Its translation is CASRETSGSANEQFF.

J is TRBJ2-2 and V is TRBV6-5, with 8 bases identical to TRBD2. This CDR3 has 15 amino acids. Germline CDR1 MNHEY, CDR2 SVGAGI. The V and J ends lost 7 bases and 1 base, in that order; junction bases with no gene match: 5. The CDR3 loop reads CASTRAGGNTGELFF. The CDR3, as DNA: TGTGCCAGCACCAGGGCGGGAGGGAACACCGGGGAGCTGTTTTTT.

The V call is TRBV27, the J call TRBJ2-5; TRBD2 matches at 14 bases. Looked up from germline, CDR1 is MNHEY and CDR2 is SMNVEV (reference sequence). CDR3 length equals 15 residues. Trimming removed 5 bases from V and 5 bases from J; junction bases left unmatched: 4. The CDR3 DNA sequence: TGTGCCAGCAGTCCTGGGACTAGCGGGAGTGAGACCCAGTACTTC. This encodes CASSPGTSGSETQYF.

The rearrangement joins TRBV7-8 to TRBJ2-3; the match to TRBD1 covers 8 bases. This CDR3 has 16 amino acids. V gave up 2 bases and J gave up 5 bases; unmatched junction bases: 9. Germline V CDR1 and CDR2: SGHVS, FQNEAQ. Here the CDR3 DNA reads TGTGCCAGCAGCTTATCGGGGGCCGACAGGGGAGATACGCAGTATTTT. Translation gives CASSLSGADRGDTQYF.

This chain links TRBV7-2 with TRBJ2-5; D call uncertain. CDR1 is SGHTA and CDR2 is FQGNSA in the germline V gene. V was shortened by 3 bases and J by 1 base, with 9 bases between the two germline ends. There are 14 residues in the CDR3. CDR3 DNA sequence: TGTGCCAGCAGCTTTCCAGGCAGCCAAGAGACCCAGTACTTC. This translates into CASSFPGSQETQYF.

For the CDR3, the DNA is TGTGCCAGCAGCTCCGGACAGGGGGCGATGGGGCTAGAGACCCAGTACTTC. It encodes CASSSGQGAMGLETQYF. The chain recombines TRBV11-3 with TRBJ2-5, with TRBD1 matching 11 bases. The CDR3 has 17 residues. V shed 4 bases, J shed 4 bases, and the junction held 11 bases outside the gene matches. The germline CDR1 and CDR2 sequences are SGHNT and YENEEA. The full variable domain, rest sourced from reference TRBV11-3 and TRBJ2-5, is EAGVVQSPRYKIIEKKQPVAFWCNPISGHNTLYWYLQNLGQGPELLIRYENEEAVDDSQLPKDRFSAERLKGVDSTLKIQPAELGDSAVYLCASSSGQGAMGLETQYFGPGTRLLVL.

V is TRBV27 and J is TRBJ1-2, with a possible D match to TRBD1 (6 bases). The germline V gene encodes CDR1 MNHEY and CDR2 SMNVEV (reference sequence). The CDR3 loop spans 13 amino acids. Deletions cut 5 bases from V and 8 bases from J, with 15 bases between. CDR3 coding DNA: TGTGCCAGCAGTAGGGGGGGGCCGAGGGGCTACACCTTC. Its translation: CASSRGGPRGYTF.

The chain is built from TRBV11-2 and TRBJ2-1; 7 bases match TRBD2. V gave up 6 bases and J gave up 0 bases; unmatched junction bases: 8. CDR1 and CDR2 (germline): SGHAT, FQNNGV. This CDR3 has 16 residues. CDR3 residues: CASSSRLAVSYNEQFF. DNA of the CDR3: TGTGCCAGCAGTTCCCGACTAGCAGTCTCCTACAATGAGCAGTTCTTC.

This clone was counted only a few times. J is TRBJ1-1 and V is TRBV5-6, with TRBD1 matching over 11 bases. Germline CDR1 and CDR2: SGHDT and YYEEEE. The V segment lost 4 bases and the J segment 2 bases; nucleotides outside the gene matches: 10. The CDR3 extends over 17 amino acids. As DNA, the CDR3 is TGTGCCAGCAGCCCGGGGACAGGGGGGGGAATTAACACTGAAGCTTTCTTT. As protein: CASSPGTGGGINTEAFF.

This chain joins TRBV7-3 and TRBJ2-1, with a tentative D call TRBD1 (5 bases). V was clipped by 4 bases and J by 0 bases, with 10 bases between them. This CDR3 spans 15 amino acids. CDR1 is SGHTA and CDR2 is FQGTGA in the germline V gene. For the CDR3, the DNA is TGTGCCAGCAGCTCGTGGGGCCGCTCCTACAATGAGCAGTTCTTC. Its translation: CASSSWGRSYNEQFF.

The chain recombines TRBV7-2 with TRBJ2-7; possible D gene TRBD1, 6 bases. V lost 1 base and J lost 4, with 11 bases in between. The CDR3 extends over 14 amino acids. Germline V CDR1 and CDR2: SGHTA, FQGNSA. Here the CDR3 reads CASSLDRDAYEQYF. The CDR3 coding sequence is TGTGCCAGCAGCTTAGACAGGGATGCTTACGAGCAGTACTTC.

The V call is TRBV7-9, the J call TRBJ1-5; 7 nucleotides agree with TRBD1. From germline, CDR1 is SEHNR and CDR2 FQNEAQ (reference sequence). CDR3 length: 15 residues. Trimming removed 4 bases from V and 4 bases from J; junction bases left unmatched: 7. The CDR3 nucleotides read TGTGCCAGCAGCTCAGGGGACAGCACAAATCAGCCCCAGCATTTT. This translates into CASSSGDSTNQPQHF.

V usage is TRBV11-2 and J usage is TRBJ1-2; D ambiguous. V lost 6 bases and J 14 bases, leaving 19 bases between the germline ends. CDR1 is SGHAT and CDR2 is FQNNGV in the germline V gene. This CDR3 comprises 12 residues. The CDR3 sequence: CASSRNTFTTTF. In DNA, the CDR3 is TGTGCCAGCAGTCGCAATACCTTCACTACGACCTTC.

The V gene is TRBV4-3, the J gene TRBJ2-3, with 11 bases aligning to TRBD2. After removal of 1 base from V and 1 base from J, the junction contained 7 bases not matched to a gene. Germline assignment: CDR1 LGHNA and CDR2 YSLEER. The CDR3 has 18 amino acids. CDR3 residues: CASSQGQDSGGGTDTQYF. DNA of the CDR3: TGCGCCAGCAGCCAAGGGCAGGATAGCGGGGGGGGCACAGATACGCAGTATTTT.

V gene TRBV5-6 combines with J gene TRBJ2-3, with a tentative D call TRBD1 (6 bases). CDR1 and CDR2 (germline): SGHDT, YYEEEE. The V end lost 5 bases, the J end lost 2 bases, and 12 bases lay between the germline ends. The CDR3 extends over 14 amino acids. The CDR3 DNA reads TGTGCCAGCAGACGGGACACCGACACAGATACGCAGTATTTT. This sequence encodes CASRRDTDTDTQYF.